A single sample is the source of the 32 T cell receptor beta chains below, sequenced in a study of T-cell reconstitution after alpha-beta-depleted transplantation in children listed by TCRdb under 2016. Libraries were made using PCR. Sequencing took place on an Illumina HiSeq 2500. TCR library preparation used molecular barcoding, with unique molecular identifiers applied to normalize quantification of the TCRbeta repertoire. TCRdb applied fastp at Q25 and MiXCR to the public reads, then kept only in-frame beta chains. Rows are combined by CDR3 protein, so each entry shows the most common genes and DNA. The sample table lists under 850,000 distinct CDR3 sequences, about an eighth of them with a count of one. The ten largest clones add up to 0.79% of the sample. The treatment or condition label corresponds to: allogeneic hematopoietic cell transplantation with graft depleted of TCRalphabeta T cells and CD19 B cells.

The sequences come from PBMCs, collected before TCRalphabeta/CD19-depleted stem cell transplant. Every receptor here comes from a girl under 10 years old with congenital amegakaryocytic thrombocytopenia, due to receive a stem cell transplant.

This clonotype showed up many times. V gene TRBV20-1 combines with J gene TRBJ2-2, with D possibly matching TRBD2 (6 bases). The V gene's germline CDR1 is DFQATT and CDR2 SNEGSKA (reference sequence). V lost 5 bases and J 6 bases, leaving 10 bases between the germline ends. The CDR3 runs 12 residues. CDR3 residues: CSAVEGPGELFF. In nucleotides, the CDR3 is TGCAGTGCTGTGGAGGGCCCCGGGGAGCTGTTTTTT.

This clonotype has a count of ten or more. J is TRBJ2-1 and V is TRBV4-2; a possible D gene is TRBD2 (6 bases). The CDR3 consists of 16 residues. Trimming removed 0 bases at V and 4 bases at J, with 13 bases between. Germline V CDR1 and CDR2: LGHNA, YNFKEQ. The CDR3 here is CASSQDLAGGYNEQFF. CDR3 bases: TGTGCCAGCAGCCAAGATTTGGCAGGAGGGTACAATGAGCAGTTCTTC.

This clonotype came up many times. The V and J genes are TRBV27 and TRBJ2-1; 11 nucleotides match TRBD2. CDR1 MNHEY and CDR2 SMNVEV come from the germline V gene (reference sequence). Losses at the gene ends were 7 bases for V and 7 bases for J; bases not matched to a gene: 9. The CDR3 totals 15 residues. CDR3 sequence: CASNSLAGGINEQFF. The CDR3 DNA follows: TGTGCCAGCAACTCCCTAGCGGGAGGTATAAATGAGCAGTTCTTC.

This clonotype has a count of ten or more. The V call is TRBV6-5, the J call TRBJ2-1; 8 bases fit TRBD2. Germline CDR1 reads MNHEY; CDR2 reads SVGAGI. Trimming took 3 bases from V and 5 from J; bases not matched to a gene: 12. The CDR3 spans 17 residues. The CDR3 DNA sequence: TGTGCCAGCAGTTATTTTGGGACTAGGGTTCAGGACAATGAGCAGTTCTTC. It codes for CASSYFGTRVQDNEQFF.

This clonotype showed up many times. The genes are TRBV5-1 and TRBJ2-1, with 9 bases matching TRBD2. After removal of 4 bases from V and 7 bases from J, the junction contained 15 bases not matched to a gene. Germline-derived CDR1 and CDR2 are SGHRS and YFSETQ. The CDR3 loop spans 17 amino acids. CDR3 nucleotides: TGCGCCAGCAGCCCTCTGGTTCTGGCGGGAGGGAATAATGAGCAGTTCTTC. This encodes CASSPLVLAGGNNEQFF.

This clonotype was recorded many times. V is TRBV5-1 and J is TRBJ2-1, with TRBD1 as a possible D gene (6 bases). In germline, CDR1 is SGHRS, CDR2 YFSETQ. V gave up 4 bases and J gave up 8 bases, with 19 bases separating them. There are 15 residues in the CDR3. The CDR3 is CASSLTGLGGDEQFF. The DNA for the CDR3 is TGCGCCAGCAGCCTAACCGGCCTTGGGGGCGATGAGCAGTTCTTC.

This clonotype occurred many times. The chain is built from TRBV29-1 and TRBJ2-7; possibly TRBD1 for D (6 bases). The CDR3 sequence is 15 residues long. Trimming shortened V by 5 bases and J by 1 base, and 18 bases separated the two germline ends. From germline, CDR1 is SQVTM and CDR2 ANQGSEA. The CDR3, as DNA: TGCAGCGTTCGATTACAGGGTGGAGTGTCCTACGAGCAGTACTTC. Translated, it gives CSVRLQGGVSYEQYF.

Comments on this clonotype: The junction differs from germline at one of its ends, possibly a read error. The chain carries TRBV20-1 and TRBJ2-6; 8 bases align to TRBD1. The germline gives CDR1 DFQATT, CDR2 SNEGSKA (reference sequence). This CDR3 comprises 17 residues. The CDR3 loop reads CCARRTGLNSGANVLTF. As DNA, the CDR3 is TGCTGTGCTAGACGGACAGGGCTGAACTCTGGGGCCAACGTCCTGACTTTC.

This clonotype was observed a few times. The chain links TRBV10-3 to TRBJ2-6; D is perhaps TRBD1 (6 bases). CDR3 length equals 20 residues. V dropped 4 bases and J dropped 0 bases, with 22 bases sitting between them. The germline CDR1 and CDR2 sequences are ENHRY and SYGVKD. The CDR3 region is CAISVVPGQLQGSGANVLTF. CDR3 nucleotides: TGTGCCATCAGTGTAGTCCCTGGACAGTTGCAGGGCTCTGGGGCCAACGTCCTGACTTTC.

There are many counts of this clonotype. The rearrangement uses TRBV20-1 and TRBJ2-3; possibly TRBD1 for D (5 bases). CDR1 and CDR2 (germline): DFQATT, SNEGSKA (reference sequence). V lost 6 bases to trimming and J lost 2 bases, with 15 bases between them. This CDR3 has 14 residues. The CDR3 region is CSALIGADTDTQYF. The CDR3, as DNA: TGCAGTGCCTTGATTGGGGCTGACACAGATACGCAGTATTTT.

This clonotype was seen ten or more times. This chain uses TRBV29-1 with TRBJ1-2; D not resolved. CDR1 and CDR2 (germline): SQVTM, ANQGSEA. The V gene lost 2 bases and the J gene lost 0 bases, with 13 bases spanning the gap. CDR3 size: 15 residues. The CDR3 DNA is TGCAGCGTTGAATGGTCAGGATCATCTAACTATGGCTACACCTTC. Encoded protein: CSVEWSGSSNYGYTF.

This chain uses TRBV30 with TRBJ1-5; tentative D call: TRBD1 (6 bases). The CDR3 length is 13 residues. V lost 5 bases to trimming and J lost 4 bases, with 12 bases between them. Per germline, CDR1 GTSNPN and CDR2 SVGIG (reference sequence). CDR3 protein: CAWGDRRNQPQHF. CDR3 nucleotides: TGTGCCTGGGGAGACAGGAGAAATCAGCCCCAGCATTTT.

This chain joins TRBV19 and TRBJ2-5, with 7 bases matching TRBD1. V dropped 5 bases and J dropped 5; count of bases not matched to a gene: 8. The CDR3 contains 14 residues. Germline loops: CDR1 LNHDA, CDR2 SQIVND (reference sequence). CDR3 in amino acids: CASSPTGSAETQYF. In DNA, the CDR3 is TGTGCCAGTAGTCCGACAGGGTCGGCGGAGACCCAGTACTTC.

CDR3 in amino acids: CAWRTTDKNIQYF. CDR3 nucleotides: TGTGCCTGGAGGACGACTGACAAAAACATTCAGTACTTC. The chain joins TRBV30 to TRBJ2-4; the D is unclear. The CDR3 covers 13 residues. Trimming shortened V by 3 bases and J by 3 bases, and 9 bases separated the two germline ends. The germline V gene has CDR1 GTSNPN and CDR2 SVGIG (reference sequence).

The rearrangement uses TRBV27 and TRBJ2-7; D is uncertain. The V end lost 0 bases, the J end lost 3 bases, and 9 bases lay between the germline ends. Germline V lookup: CDR1 MNHEY, CDR2 SMNVEV (reference sequence). The CDR3 is made up of 14 amino acids. Written as DNA, the CDR3 is TGTGCCAGCAGTTTATCGGACCAAAGCTACGAGCAGTACTTC. It encodes CASSLSDQSYEQYF.

V usage is TRBV5-1 and J usage is TRBJ2-5; D call uncertain. Germline values: CDR1 SGHRS, CDR2 YFSETQ. The CDR3 runs to 14 residues. V was pared by 3 bases and J by 5 bases, with 14 bases between. CDR3: CASSWWPSWETQYF. In DNA form, the CDR3 reads TGCGCCAGCAGCTGGTGGCCCTCGTGGGAGACCCAGTACTTC.

This clonotype has a handful of counts. V gene TRBV12-3 or TRBV12-4 combines with J gene TRBJ2-2; D is unresolved. The CDR3 runs 12 residues. V shed 7 bases and J shed 6 bases, with 9 bases lying between them. CDR3 protein: CASTSFAGELFF. CDR3 DNA: TGTGCCAGCACCTCTTTCGCCGGGGAGCTGTTTTTT.

J is TRBJ2-5 and V is TRBV5-6; D gene ambiguous. Germline lookup yields CDR1 SGHDT and CDR2 YYEEEE. The length of the CDR3 is 15 residues. V lost 0 bases and J lost 7, with 16 bases in between. CDR3 amino acids: CASSLVASQEGTQYF. DNA for the CDR3: TGTGCCAGCAGCTTGGTGGCCAGCCAGGAAGGGACCCAGTACTTC.

This clonotype was seen ten or more times. J is TRBJ2-1 and V is TRBV12-3 or TRBV12-4; 9 bases agree with TRBD2. This CDR3 has 15 residues. Unmatched junction bases numbered 3, after V lost 2 bases and J lost 4 bases. The CDR3 protein is CASSLRLAEYNEQFF. For the CDR3, the DNA is TGTGCCAGCAGTTTAAGACTAGCGGAGTACAATGAGCAGTTCTTC.

The chain recombines TRBV27 with TRBJ2-2, with 13 bases fitting TRBD2. Germline V gives CDR1 MNHEY, CDR2 SMNVEV (reference sequence). Losses at the gene ends were 2 bases for V and 6 bases for J; bases not matched to a gene: 9. The CDR3 extends over 18 amino acids. The CDR3 loop is CASSLEYGLAGDSGELFF. The DNA of the CDR3 is TGTGCCAGCAGTTTAGAATACGGACTAGCGGGAGATTCCGGGGAGCTGTTTTTT.

This clonotype was seen at least ten times. This chain links TRBV5-1 with TRBJ2-5; D is unresolved. Germline CDR1 is SGHRS and CDR2 is YFSETQ. The V end lost 1 base, the J end lost 2 bases, and 6 bases lay between the germline ends. CDR3 length: 13 amino acids. CDR3 DNA: TGCGCCAGCAGCTTGCTCGAACAAGAGACCCAGTACTTC. Its translation: CASSLLEQETQYF.

V is TRBV7-2 and J is TRBJ2-5; D is ambiguous. Germline CDR1 is SGHTA and CDR2 is FQGNSA. This CDR3 has 13 amino acids. Between the trimmed V and J ends, which lost 5 bases and 3 bases, there was a span of 10 bases. CDR3 sequence: CASSRGVKETQYF. In DNA, the CDR3 is TGTGCCAGCAGCCGAGGAGTAAAAGAGACCCAGTACTTC.

This clonotype was detected ten times or more. CDR3 nucleotide sequence: TGCAGCGTTGAACCCGCCAACACGGCCAATGAGCAGTTCTTC. Translation: CSVEPANTANEQFF. V gene TRBV29-1 combines with J gene TRBJ2-1, with D hard to call. Germline CDR1 SQVTM, CDR2 ANQGSEA. This CDR3 is built from 14 residues. The V gene lost 2 bases and the J gene lost 6 bases, with 14 bases spanning the gap.

This clonotype has a handful of counts. The rearrangement joins TRBV5-1 to TRBJ2-6; TRBD2 matches at 7 bases. Germline V gene lookup returns CDR1 SGHRS and CDR2 YFSETQ. The CDR3 extends over 17 amino acids. With 1 base clipped from V and 2 bases from J, the junction kept 6 bases outside the gene matches. The CDR3 region has the DNA TGCGCCAGCAGCTTGAGATTCCGGGAGGCTGGGGCCAACGTCCTGACTTTC. It encodes CASSLRFREAGANVLTF.

About this clonotype itself: With a much larger clone just one base away, this may be a read error. The chain recombines TRBV6-5 with TRBJ2-2, with D possibly TRBD2 on 6 matching bases. The CDR3 is 15 amino acids. Germline V CDR1 and CDR2: MNHEY, SVGAGI. The DNA for the CDR3 is TGTGACAGCAGTTACTCCTCTAGCGACACCGGGGAGCTGTTTTTT. Translating gives CDSSYSSSDTGELFF.

This clonotype was observed a handful of times. The chain carries TRBV28 and TRBJ1-4, with TRBD1 as a possible D gene (6 bases). The CDR3 contains 15 residues. V shed 2 bases and J shed 8 bases, with 15 bases lying between them. CDR1 is MDHEN, CDR2 SYDVKM, per germline. CDR3 nucleotides: TGTGCCAGCAGTTTACCAGGGACACAAACCGAAAAACTGTTTTTT. Encoded protein: CASSLPGTQTEKLFF.

This clonotype was seen a handful of times. This chain joins TRBV7-9 and TRBJ1-2; D is ambiguous. V dropped 5 bases and J dropped 1 base, with 11 bases sitting between them. This CDR3 contains 14 residues. Germline CDR1 is SEHNR and CDR2 is FQNEAQ (reference sequence). CDR3 sequence reads: CASSLQESNYGYTF. The CDR3 DNA follows: TGTGCCAGCAGCCTCCAGGAGAGTAACTATGGCTACACCTTC.

This clonotype has only a few counts. The chain employs TRBV28 and TRBJ2-3; TRBD2 aligns across 8 bases. The trim removed 4 bases at V and 5 bases at J, leaving 14 bases unmatched. CDR3 length equals 17 residues. Germline values: CDR1 MDHEN, CDR2 SYDVKM. The CDR3 DNA reads as TGTGCCAGCAGTTGGTCCGGACCTTGGAGCGGGAGAGATACGCAGTATTTT. Its translation is CASSWSGPWSGRDTQYF. The variable domain in full, with the rest retrieved from reference TRBV28 and TRBJ2-3, is DVKVTQSSRYLVKRTGEKVFLECVQDMDHENMFWYRQDPGLGLRLIYFSYDVKMKEKGDIPEGYSVSREKKERFSLILESASTNQTSMYLCASSWSGPWSGRDTQYFGPGTRLTVL.

This clonotype was observed many times. This chain joins TRBV20-1 and TRBJ1-2; the D is unclear. The germline V gene has CDR1 DFQATT and CDR2 SNEGSKA (reference sequence). Trimming pared 6 bases from V and 8 bases from J, leaving 19 bases between. This CDR3 spans 13 amino acids. The CDR3, as DNA: TGCAGTGCCCAAGTTGCGGGTCCGGAAGGCTACACCTTC. Residues: CSAQVAGPEGYTF.

This clonotype was observed a handful of times. The rearrangement uses TRBV4-1 and TRBJ2-7, with 7 bases lining up with TRBD1. Germline V gives CDR1 MGHRA, CDR2 YSYEKL. This CDR3 is 14 amino acids long. V dropped 3 bases and J dropped 3; count of bases not matched to a gene: 5. CDR3 sequence (DNA): TGCGCCAGCAGCCAGCGGACAGGCTACTACGAGCAGTACTTC. Translated: CASSQRTGYYEQYF.

This clonotype was observed a few times. The V and J genes are TRBV7-9 and TRBJ2-1; D may be TRBD2 (5 bases). Germline lookup yields CDR1 SEHNR and CDR2 FQNEAQ (reference sequence). Trimming took off 8 bases at V and 5 bases at J, with 16 bases between the two ends. The CDR3 length is 14 residues. CDR3 DNA: TGTGCCAGCGTCGACCTAGCATCCAACAATGAGCAGTTCTTC. Translating it yields CASVDLASNNEQFF.

This clonotype turned up a few times. The V and J genes are TRBV5-1 and TRBJ2-7; 10 nucleotides match TRBD1. Trimming took 2 bases from V and 5 from J; bases not matched to a gene: 4. CDR1 is SGHRS, CDR2 YFSETQ, per germline. This CDR3 has 14 amino acids. CDR3 coding DNA: TGCGCCAGCAGCTTCGGGACAGGGGTCGACGAGCAGTACTTC. Its protein is CASSFGTGVDEQYF.